Listed below are T cell receptor beta chains from one sample, sequenced in a study of OX40 agonist ivuxolimab in advanced cancers. Data came from immunoSEQ multiplex PCR; TCRdb stores just in-frame clones and leaves some out. Among about 82,000 clones, 75% to 90% were seen once, and the ten largest hold approximately 0.9%. Source: CD4+ or CD8+ T cells sorted from blood, taken in a trial of the OX40 agonist ivuxolimab. The receptors derive from an adult with an advanced solid tumor such as melanoma, head and neck, liver or kidney cancer. Each CDR3 is given with its conserved first and last residue. Each record gives: CDR3 protein, CDR3 DNA, CDR3 length, D gene, J gene, V gene, clone size. A D gene is named only where the DNA matches it firmly. Rows may omit the clone size; those that give it use once, few, many or a size class.

cdr3_aa: CASSLYRGEAFF; cdr3_nt: TGTGCCAGCAGCTTGTACAGGGGTGAAGCTTTCTTT; cdr3_length: 12; d_call: TRBD1; j_call: TRBJ1-1; v_call: TRBV5-4; clone_size: .
cdr3_aa: CASSLNPGDSLFF; cdr3_nt: TGTGCCAGCAGCCTAAACCCGGGGGACAGTCTGTTCTTC; cdr3_length: 13; d_call: .; j_call: TRBJ2-1; v_call: TRBV7-2; clone_size: .
cdr3_aa: CASSLAHSGGLNEQFF; cdr3_nt: TGTGCCAGCAGCTTAGCGCACAGCGGGGGCTTAAATGAGCAGTTCTTC; cdr3_length: 16; d_call: TRBD2; j_call: TRBJ2-1; v_call: TRBV7-2; clone_size: .
cdr3_aa: CASSRTGNYGYTF; cdr3_nt: TGTGCCAGCAGCCGGACAGGGAACTATGGCTACACCTTC; cdr3_length: 13; d_call: TRBD1; j_call: TRBJ1-2; v_call: TRBV5-6; clone_size: .
cdr3_aa: CASSRGPPNYGYTF; cdr3_nt: TGTGCCAGCAGCAGGGGGCCGCCTAACTATGGCTACACCTTC; cdr3_length: 14; d_call: .; j_call: TRBJ1-2; v_call: TRBV21-1; clone_size: many
cdr3_aa: CASSLYSPGQGDNQPQHF; cdr3_nt: TGTGCCAGCAGTTTATACAGCCCTGGACAGGGGGACAATCAGCCCCAGCATTTT; cdr3_length: 18; d_call: TRBD1; j_call: TRBJ1-5; v_call: TRBV27; clone_size: .
cdr3_aa: CSATRAYGYTF; cdr3_nt: TGCAGTGCTACCAGGGCCTATGGCTACACCTTC; cdr3_length: 11; d_call: .; j_call: TRBJ1-2; v_call: TRBV20-1; clone_size: once
cdr3_aa: CASSLQVSGTPNTGELFF; cdr3_nt: TGTGCCAGCAGCCTGCAAGTTAGCGGAACCCCGAACACCGGGGAGCTGTTTTTT; cdr3_length: 18; d_call: .; j_call: TRBJ2-2; v_call: TRBV7-6; clone_size: .
cdr3_aa: CASRQTGGTTQLANYGYTF; cdr3_nt: TGTGCCAGTAGACAAACGGGGGGAACTACCCAGTTAGCTAACTATGGCTACACCTTC; cdr3_length: 19; d_call: .; j_call: TRBJ1-2; v_call: TRBV19; clone_size: .
cdr3_aa: CASSPLAADNPYGYTF; cdr3_nt: TGTGCCAGCTCACCCTTGGCAGCCGACAATCCCTATGGCTACACCTTC; cdr3_length: 16; d_call: .; j_call: TRBJ1-2; v_call: TRBV18; clone_size: .
cdr3_aa: CSVGPGTLYEQYF; cdr3_nt: TGCAGCGTTGGCCCCGGGACTCTCTACGAGCAGTACTTC; cdr3_length: 13; d_call: .; j_call: TRBJ2-7; v_call: TRBV29-1; clone_size: .
cdr3_aa: CASTLGGGYDGYTF; cdr3_nt: TGTGCCAGCACCCTCGGAGGGGGCTATGATGGCTACACCTTC; cdr3_length: 14; d_call: TRBD1; j_call: TRBJ1-2; v_call: TRBV6-1; clone_size: .
cdr3_aa: CASSIFHTRRDSPLHF; cdr3_nt: TGTGCCAGTAGTATTTTCCATACGAGGAGGGATTCACCCCTCCACTTT; cdr3_length: 16; d_call: .; j_call: TRBJ1-6; v_call: TRBV19; clone_size: .
cdr3_aa: CASSSFNQETQYF; cdr3_nt: TGTGCCAGCAGCTCCTTCAACCAAGAGACCCAGTACTTC; cdr3_length: 13; d_call: .; j_call: TRBJ2-5; v_call: TRBV7-3; clone_size: .
cdr3_aa: CASRAGGRGSEKLFF; cdr3_nt: TGTGCCAGCAGGGCCGGGGGCAGGGGAAGTGAAAAACTGTTTTTT; cdr3_length: 15; d_call: .; j_call: TRBJ1-4; v_call: TRBV6-5; clone_size: .
cdr3_aa: CASSFTGTGGTEAFF; cdr3_nt: TGCGCCAGCAGCTTCACCGGGACAGGGGGCACTGAAGCTTTCTTT; cdr3_length: 15; d_call: TRBD1; j_call: TRBJ1-1; v_call: TRBV5-1; clone_size: .
cdr3_aa: CASSFQGETEAFF; cdr3_nt: TGTGCCAGCAGCTTTCAGGGGGAGACTGAAGCTTTCTTT; cdr3_length: 13; d_call: TRBD1; j_call: TRBJ1-1; v_call: TRBV7-8; clone_size: few
cdr3_aa: CASSRGGQPYNEQFF; cdr3_nt: TGTGCTAGCAGCCGCGGGGGGCAACCGTACAATGAGCAGTTCTTC; cdr3_length: 15; d_call: TRBD2; j_call: TRBJ2-1; v_call: TRBV7-7; clone_size: .
cdr3_aa: CASSFTGGAGTGELFF; cdr3_nt: TGTGCCAGCAGCTTCACAGGGGGCGCGGGCACCGGGGAGCTGTTTTTT; cdr3_length: 16; d_call: TRBD1; j_call: TRBJ2-2; v_call: TRBV7-2; clone_size: .
cdr3_aa: CASSPPGVTSYNEQFF; cdr3_nt: TGTGCCAGCAGTCCCCCCGGAGTGACTTCCTACAATGAGCAGTTCTTC; cdr3_length: 16; d_call: .; j_call: TRBJ2-1; v_call: TRBV7-2; clone_size: .